The sequence of this T cell receptor (beta chain) was determined in a study of T cell changes during pregnancy in multiple sclerosis (dated by TCRdb to the late 2010s). Describing the broader study: The study examined how the T cell repertoire changed over the course of pregnancy in women with multiple sclerosis.

Regarding this clone: This receptor's antigen is unknown. No base quality information exists; no much larger clone differs at one position.

The library was made by the immunoSEQ multiplex PCR assay. Not all clones reach the TCRdb copy of this immuneACCESS table, which keeps in-frame sequences only. Checked studies attribute under half of the gap to unresolved V genes and leave the rest unexplained. Recorded for this sample are over 85,000 clones; over 75% of them occurred a single time. 0.76% of the sample goes to the ten largest clones. The source is a female donor in good health, enrolled as a control in a pregnancy study. The material was peripheral blood, obtained in the second trimester of pregnancy.

CDR3 reads: CASRAPTGFTGELFF. Here is the DNA: TGTGCCAGCAGGGCGCCGACAGGGTTCACCGGGGAGCTGTTTTTT. The sequence links TRBV7-8 to TRBJ2-2, with 7 central nucleotides matching TRBD1. CDR1 SGHVS and CDR2 FQNEAQ were looked up in the germline V gene. Its CDR3 holds 15 amino acids, cysteine through phenylalanine. Only CDR3 DNA remains: 45 bases, in frame from the first base. Trimming leaves V shorter by 6 bases and J shorter by 4 bases, with the junction holding 8 bases beyond the gene matches.